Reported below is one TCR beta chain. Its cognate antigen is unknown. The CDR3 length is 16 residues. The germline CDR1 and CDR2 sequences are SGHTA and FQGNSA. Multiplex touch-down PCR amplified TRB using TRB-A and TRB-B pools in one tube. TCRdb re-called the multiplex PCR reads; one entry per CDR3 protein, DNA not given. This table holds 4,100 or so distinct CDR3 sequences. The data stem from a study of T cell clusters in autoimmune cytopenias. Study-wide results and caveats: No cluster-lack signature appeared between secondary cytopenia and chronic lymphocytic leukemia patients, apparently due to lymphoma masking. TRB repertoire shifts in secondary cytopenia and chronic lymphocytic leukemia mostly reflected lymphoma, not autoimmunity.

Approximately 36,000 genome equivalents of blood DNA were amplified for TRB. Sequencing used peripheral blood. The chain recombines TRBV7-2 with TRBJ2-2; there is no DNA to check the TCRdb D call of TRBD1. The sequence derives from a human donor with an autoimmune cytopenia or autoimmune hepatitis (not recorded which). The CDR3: CASSLGVGRGTGELFF. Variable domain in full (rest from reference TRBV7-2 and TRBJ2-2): GAGVSQSPSNKVTEKGKDVELRCDPISGHTALYWYRQSLGQGLEFLIYFQGNSAPDKSGLPSDRFSAERTGGSVSTLTIQRTQQEDSAVYLCASSLGVGRGTGELFFGEGSRLTVL.